The 20 T cell receptor beta chains below all came from one sample that was sequenced in a study of Ad26.COV2.S vaccination and SARS-CoV-2 variants. Treatment in this sample: roughly 20 received Ad26.COV2.S at low or high dose, single or two shots; several received placebo; per-sample allocation not given. Specimen acquisition occurred on day 63 following the initial vaccine or placebo injection. Assay used: immunoSEQ multiplex PCR; TCRdb lists only in-frame clones, some missing. Of hundreds of thousands of clones detected, 89% appear once; the ten largest clones hold around 1.5%. The sequencing used peripheral blood, collected in a trial of Ad26.COV2.S vaccine versus placebo. These TCRs come from a person aged 18-65 years who received the Ad26.COV2.S COVID-19 vaccine or a placebo.

The chain joins TRBV18 to TRBJ2-7; D call uncertain. Germline CDR1 reads KGHSH; CDR2 reads LQKENI. CDR3 length equals 15 residues. V was trimmed by 0 bases and J by 4 bases, leaving 13 bases between them. The CDR3 sequence: CASSPPGKGPYEQYF. CDR3 coding DNA: TGTGCCAGCTCACCACCGGGGAAAGGCCCGTACGAGCAGTACTTC.

The CDR3 DNA reads TGTGCCAGCAGCCACGGGGCTAGCGGGAGCCGTAGCTCCTACGAGCAGTACTTC. It encodes CASSHGASGSRSSYEQYF. The chain combines TRBV5-5 with TRBJ2-7; the match to TRBD2 covers 10 bases. CDR1 is SGHKS and CDR2 is YYEKEE in the germline V gene (reference sequence). The CDR3 runs to 18 residues. With 4 bases clipped from V and 0 bases from J, the junction kept 13 bases outside the gene matches.

V is TRBV18 and J is TRBJ2-3, with a weak D call TRBD2 (5 bases). The CDR3 is 13 residues long. V gave up 5 bases and J gave up 4 bases, with 10 bases separating them. In germline, CDR1 is KGHSH, CDR2 LQKENI. CDR3 in amino acids: CASSEGVSDTQYF. The CDR3 DNA sequence: TGTGCCAGCTCAGAGGGAGTTTCAGATACGCAGTATTTT.

The chain combines TRBV5-5 with TRBJ2-2; 7 bases align to TRBD1. There are 15 residues in the CDR3. From germline, CDR1 is SGHKS and CDR2 YYEKEE (reference sequence). With 5 bases clipped from V and 0 bases from J, the junction kept 4 bases outside the gene matches. DNA of the CDR3: TGTGCCAGCAGGCCCGGGACAGCGAACACCGGGGAGCTGTTTTTT. This encodes CASRPGTANTGELFF.

The chain carries TRBV6-6 and TRBJ2-5; D remains ambiguous. Germline CDR1 reads MNHNY; CDR2 reads SVGAGI (reference sequence). CDR3 length equals 13 residues. V was shortened by 7 bases and J by 0 bases, with 9 bases between the two germline ends. The CDR3 bases are TGTGCCAGCAACGGACCCAACCAAGAGACCCAGTACTTC. It encodes CASNGPNQETQYF.

The chain uses TRBV5-6 and TRBJ2-3; D remains unclear. This CDR3 is 14 amino acids long. V was cut by 2 bases and J by 0 bases, with 7 bases left in between. Per the germline V gene, CDR1 is SGHDT and CDR2 is YYEEEE. This CDR3 reads CASSFLGSTDTQYF. CDR3 DNA sequence: TGTGCCAGCAGCTTCCTCGGGAGCACAGATACGCAGTATTTT.

The chain employs TRBV11-2 and TRBJ1-2; 9 bases line up with TRBD1. This CDR3 comprises 15 residues. V shed 1 base and J 4 bases; nucleotides not matched to a gene: 4. Germline lookup yields CDR1 SGHAT and CDR2 FQNNGV. CDR3 DNA sequence: TGTGCCAGCAGCTTAGGGGACAGGGCTCTCTATGGCTACACCTTC. This encodes CASSLGDRALYGYTF.

The gene calls are TRBV11-2 and TRBJ2-1; no reliable D call. Trimming shortened V by 1 base and J by 8 bases, and 9 bases separated the two germline ends. The CDR3 sequence is 13 residues long. Germline assignment: CDR1 SGHAT and CDR2 FQNNGV. The CDR3 DNA sequence: TGTGCCAGCAGCTTAGTAGGACGGGATGAGCAGTTCTTC. This codes for CASSLVGRDEQFF.

The V call is TRBV7-2, the J call TRBJ1-4, with D possibly matching TRBD1 (6 bases). CDR1 and CDR2 (germline): SGHTA, FQGNSA. V was shortened by 5 bases and J by 5 bases, with 9 bases between the two germline ends. CDR3 size: 13 residues. The CDR3 reads CASSMDRNEKLFF. The CDR3, as DNA: TGTGCCAGCAGCATGGACAGAAATGAAAAACTGTTTTTT.

The chain combines TRBV19 with TRBJ1-1; tentatively, D is TRBD1 (6 bases). The CDR3 is 15 residues long. V was clipped by 4 bases and J by 1 base, with 13 bases between them. The germline V gene encodes CDR1 LNHDA and CDR2 SQIVND (reference sequence). The CDR3 spells CASSNPGGPNTEAFF. In DNA, the CDR3 is TGTGCCAGTAGTAATCCTGGGGGCCCGAACACTGAAGCTTTCTTT.

Only a few counts were recorded for this clone. The genes are TRBV3-1 (or the pseudogene TRBV3-2) and TRBJ1-5; TRBD1 might be the D (6 bases). This CDR3 spans 15 amino acids. The V end lost 2 bases, the J end lost 4 bases, and 12 bases lay between the germline ends. Germline-derived CDR1 and CDR2 are LGHDT and YNNKEL (reference sequence). CDR3 residues: CASSQFQGTNQPQHF. The CDR3, as DNA: TGTGCCAGCAGCCAATTTCAGGGGACGAATCAGCCCCAGCATTTT.

CDR3 sequence (DNA): TGTGCCAGCAGTTTATCCCCCGGGGCCAACGTCCTGACTTTC. It codes for CASSLSPGANVLTF. This chain uses TRBV27 with TRBJ2-6; D is unresolved. V lost 0 bases, J lost 4 bases, and 4 bases lay in between. Germline CDR1 MNHEY, CDR2 SMNVEV (reference sequence). The CDR3 is made up of 14 amino acids.

V is TRBV5-4 and J is TRBJ2-1; D could derive from TRBD1 or TRBD2 (5 bases each). V lost 2 bases, J lost 8 bases, and 11 bases lay in between. Germline V gives CDR1 SGHNT, CDR2 YYREEE (reference sequence). The CDR3 has 13 residues. The chain's CDR3 is CASSFGMGDEQFF. CDR3 nucleotides: TGTGCCAGCAGCTTCGGGATGGGGGATGAGCAGTTCTTC.

CDR3 sequence (DNA): TGTGCCAGCCGGACTAGCGGGGGGAATGAGCAGTTCTTC. Its translation is CASRTSGGNEQFF. The chain combines TRBV7-8 with TRBJ2-1; 14 nucleotides line up with TRBD2. V shed 8 bases, J shed 7 bases, and the junction held 1 base outside the gene matches. The CDR3 has 13 residues. Germline lookup yields CDR1 SGHVS and CDR2 FQNEAQ.

The rearrangement uses TRBV27 and TRBJ1-5, with D uncertain. The V and J ends lost 2 bases and 7 bases respectively, with 9 bases between them. The germline V gene encodes CDR1 MNHEY and CDR2 SMNVEV (reference sequence). There are 13 residues in the CDR3. The CDR3 sequence: CASSLERTQPQHF. The CDR3 region has the DNA TGTGCCAGCAGTTTAGAGAGGACGCAGCCCCAGCATTTT.

This chain joins TRBV10-2 and TRBJ2-7; tentatively, D is TRBD2 (5 bases). The CDR3 length is 13 residues. Trimming shortened V by 8 bases and J by 3 bases, and 14 bases separated the two germline ends. Germline V gene data show CDR1 as WSHSY and CDR2 as SAAADI. The CDR3 coding sequence is TGCGCCAGCCTCCAGGACTTCTACTACGAGCAGTACTTC. Encoded protein: CASLQDFYYEQYF.

CDR3 nucleotides: TGTGCCAGCGGGCGGAACTCCTACGAGCAGTACTTC. Protein sequence: CASGRNSYEQYF. The gene calls are TRBV12-3 or TRBV12-4 and TRBJ2-7, with no clear D. V lost 8 bases to trimming and J lost 0 bases, with 8 bases between them. The CDR3 sequence is 12 residues long.

The V gene is TRBV6-2 or TRBV6-3, the J gene TRBJ1-5; TRBD1 aligns across 8 bases. Germline lookup yields CDR1 MNHEY and CDR2 SVGEGT. The CDR3 loop spans 14 amino acids. The junction had 6 bases not matched to a gene; V was cut back by 5 bases and J by 6 bases. The CDR3 loop reads CASSLTGEGQPQHF. CDR3 DNA sequence: TGTGCCAGCAGTCTGACAGGGGAGGGTCAGCCCCAGCATTTT.

The chain couples TRBV6-6 to TRBJ1-1; D not certain. The V end lost 8 bases, the J end lost 1 base, and 5 bases lay between the germline ends. Germline V gives CDR1 MNHNY, CDR2 SVGAGI (reference sequence). The CDR3 is 11 residues long. The chain's CDR3 is CASWTNTEAFF. Here the CDR3 DNA reads TGTGCCAGCTGGACGAACACTGAAGCTTTCTTT.

This sequence joins TRBV14 and TRBJ2-1, with 7 bases aligning to TRBD2. V lost 7 bases and J lost 4; bases outside the gene matches: 7. This CDR3 is built from 14 residues. Germline CDR1 SGHDN, CDR2 FVKESK. CDR3 sequence: CASKAGPRYNEQFF. The CDR3 DNA reads as TGTGCCAGCAAAGCGGGACCGAGATACAATGAGCAGTTCTTC.